This T cell receptor beta chain is drawn from a study of blood T cells in healthy people across ages. The ends were cut back, 4 bases at V and 6 bases at J, with 10 bases in the middle. The CDR3 length is 13 residues. CDR1 is SGHTA, CDR2 FQGNSA, per germline. In its sample, this clonotype was seen a few times. Its antigen is unidentified. Together with a sample-barcoded 5' primer, a J-beta primer mix was included in a second PCR lasting 7 to 11 cycles. TCRdb ran MiXCR on the 5' RACE reads and lists one entry per CDR3 protein. The sample contains approximately 770,000 distinct CDR3 sequences, roughly 60% of which appear only once. Per sample, no less than 5.5 micrograms of total RNA were extracted. Overall study findings and caveats: Among T cells, TCR beta diversity per million cells dropped roughly linearly as age rose.

The sequencing input was blood. The receptor comes from a man younger than 40 in good health. The V gene is TRBV7-2, the J gene TRBJ2-1; D remains ambiguous. This chain's CDR3 is CASSSLGLNEQFF. The CDR3 DNA reads as TGTGCCAGCAGCTCCTTAGGTCTCAATGAGCAGTTCTTC. The whole variable domain, remainder taken from reference TRBV7-2 and TRBJ2-1, is GAGVSQSPSNKVTEKGKDVELRCDPISGHTALYWYRQSLGQGLEFLIYFQGNSAPDKSGLPSDRFSAERTGGSVSTLTIQRTQQEDSAVYLCASSSLGLNEQFFGPGTRLTVL.